Included here is one TCR beta chain sequence, with context. Its antigen specificity is not known. No base qualities exist here, and no much larger clone lies one base off it. The protocol used for the library was the immunoSEQ multiplex PCR assay. TCR beta CDR3 sequencing was performed on DNA from the cultured, isolated CD4+ T cells. For the original study's pipeline: Non-productive TCR sequences were removed and reads were trimmed to the CDR3 region, keeping CDR3s of at least 7 amino acids. The MANAFEST web app was used to identify antigen-specific clonotypes by comparing expansion in peptide wells with expansion in reference cultures. Positive clones required FDR<0.05 expansion versus reference and all other wells, odds ratio above 5, and frequency above 0.1% in two replicate wells. Clonotypes significantly expanded in SARS-CoV-2 spike wells and in at least one common cold coronavirus spike condition were defined as cross-reactive. CDR3 similarity was assessed by Levenshtein distance with the stringdist R package, and unrooted trees were built with ape in R 3.6.1. This immuneACCESS table, as held by TCRdb, lists in-frame sequences with V and J called but not all clones. Of the missing ones, under half trace to an unresolved V gene in checked studies; the others have no known cause. That table gives V, J and clone size, and the DNA gave D and trimming. This sample gives 28,000 or so clones in total; around 70% of them show up just once. Roughly 10% of the sample goes to the ten largest clones.

The ViraFEST assay stimulated PBMC with viral peptide pools and then used TCR sequencing to identify antigen-specific CD4+ T cell clonotypes by expansion. After less than eleven days of culture, CD4+ T cells were isolated with the EasySep CD4+ T cell isolation kit. Healthy vaccine recipients had no prior SARS-CoV-2 infection, confirmed by negative nucleocapsid antibodies before and after vaccination. Over 1.5 million PBMC per well were cultured with around 10 ug/ml peptides in IMDM containing approximately 4.7% human AB serum, 10 IU/ml IL-2 and gentamicin. Half of the culture medium was replaced with fresh IL-2-containing medium on days 3 and 7. Unless otherwise noted, each peptide stimulation condition was cultured in triplicate wells. Using Ficoll-Paque Plus gradient centrifugation, PBMC were separated from whole blood and then either used fresh or cryopreserved at -140C. The overlapping peptide pools covered the spike proteins of SARS-CoV-2 as well as those of the common cold coronaviruses HCoV-NL63, HCoV-OC43 and HCoV-229E. The QIAamp micro DNA kit was used to extract genomic DNA from the cultured CD4+ T cells.

This sample is part of a study of vaccination effects on CD4 cells after COVID-19 (dated 2022 in TCRdb). General notes on the study: Each participant received two doses of an mRNA SARS-CoV-2 vaccine, either BNT162b2 or mRNA-1273. SARS-CoV-2 spike-specific CD4+ TCR repertoires were compared before and after mRNA vaccination in COVID-19 convalescent patients and in infection-naive vaccine recipients. The full study included over 8 COVID-19 convalescent patients and several SARS-CoV-2-naive healthy vaccine recipients. In the study, cultures from other donors were sequenced using the Oncomine TCR Beta short-read assay on an Illumina iSeq 100. Study-wide findings and limitations: The study was limited by a small number of convalescent patients and lacked early post-infection timepoints. In healthy vaccine recipients, vaccine-induced clones were almost all SARS-CoV-2 mono-reactive, with only 1 of 255 being cross-reactive with common cold coronaviruses. Clones induced by infection and clones induced by vaccination both contracted markedly at late timepoints after vaccination, which fits with T cell responses waning over time.

Cut back by 4 bases and 0 bases, the V and J ends lie 9 bases apart. Taken from the germline V gene, the CDR1 and CDR2 loops are SGHAT and FQNNGV. From its cysteine to its phenylalanine, the CDR3 spans 14 amino acids. Here the CDR3 DNA is all that survives: 42 bases in frame from base 1. This sequence originates from a human donor who received a COVID-19 vaccine. The rearrangement combines TRBV11-2 with TRBJ2-5; a tentative D match to TRBD1 spans 6 bases. Specimen: CD4+ T cells from PBMCs cultured with SARS-CoV-2 spike peptides, collected before COVID-19 vaccination. The sample's cell subset or site, from its label and the paper: SARS-CoV-2 spike overlapping peptide pool stimulation. The DNA is TGTGCCAGCAGCTCCACAGGGAACCAAGAGACCCAGTACTTC. Its coded protein is CASSSTGNQETQYF. Full variable domain (CDR3 extended with the reference TRBV11-2 and TRBJ2-5 proteins): EAGVAQSPRYKIIEKRQSVAFWCNPISGHATLYWYQQILGQGPKLLIQFQNNGVVDDSQLPKDRFSAERLKGVDSTLKIQPAKLEDSAVYLCASSSTGNQETQYFGPGTRLLVL.